Below are 6 T cell receptor beta chains sequenced from a single sample in a study of T cells in women clearing cervical HPV infection. Libraries were prepared by immunoSEQ multiplex PCR; TCRdb keeps only in-frame clonotypes and omits some of them. The table for this sample gives roughly 21,000 clones. The specimen sequenced was blood buffy coat. Receptor source: a woman aged 18-69 years with a cervical HPV16 infection that either progressed to CIN3+ or cleared (not recorded which).

Worth noting for this clone: The sequenced fragment ends 3 residues before the CDR3 boundary, so the rest is inferred from the germline J gene. V is TRBV30 and J is TRBJ1-1; 9 nucleotides agree with TRBD1. Germline CDR1 is GTSNPN and CDR2 is SVGIG (reference sequence). Trimming took 0 bases from V and 7 from J; bases not matched to a gene: 6. This CDR3 spans 14 amino acids. This CDR3 is CAWSVTGGPGEAFF. CDR3 DNA (partial): TGTGCCTGGAGTGTAACAGGGGGCCCGGGTGAA.

Remarks on this clone: The sequenced fragment ends 3 residues before the CDR3 boundary, so the rest is inferred from the germline J gene. The chain carries TRBV19 and TRBJ1-6, with 9 bases matching TRBD1. The CDR3 has 15 amino acids. Germline loops: CDR1 LNHDA, CDR2 SQIVND (reference sequence). J gave up 8 bases and V 7 bases, and 9 bases lay outside the gene matches. The CDR3 spells CASKDQGQGDSPLHF. The sequenced part of the CDR3 DNA is TGTGCCAGTAAAGACCAGGGACAGGGAGATTCACCC.

A remark on this clone: The observed sequence ends 3 residues before the CDR3 terminus, with the missing tail filled in from the germline J gene. The gene calls are TRBV20-1 and TRBJ1-1; perhaps TRBD1 as D (5 bases). Trimming removed 5 bases from V and 4 bases from J, with 14 bases in between. This CDR3 spans 13 amino acids. Germline V gene data show CDR1 as DFQATT and CDR2 as SNEGSKA (reference sequence). CDR3 loop: CSAPPAGGTEAFF. The covered CDR3 bases are TGCAGTGCTCCCCCGGCGGGGGGCACTGAA.

CDR3 sequence reads: CASSLFLSGANVLTF. The part of the CDR3 DNA that was read is TGCGCCAGCAGCTTGTTCCTTTCTGGGGCCAACGTC. This chain uses TRBV5-1 with TRBJ2-6, with D unresolved. The CDR3 end is not reached by the read, which stops 3 residues before it; the germline J gene fills it in. Trimming cost V 1 base and J 1 base, with 6 bases left between them. The CDR3 extends over 15 amino acids. Germline CDR1 reads SGHRS; CDR2 reads YFSETQ.

As regards this clone: With the read ending 3 residues before the CDR3 end, the germline J gene is used to fill in that end. The chain links TRBV28 to TRBJ2-7, with D hard to call. CDR1 MDHEN and CDR2 SYDVKM come from the germline V gene. Trimming took 6 bases from V and 4 from J, leaving 13 bases between them. CDR3 length: 13 amino acids. The DNA read from the CDR3 is TGTGCCAGCAGGCCAGTCCCGAGGTACGAG. Residues: CASRPVPRYE. The entire CDR3 is CASRPVPRYEQYF. The full variable domain, in which reference TRBV28 and TRBJ2-7 provide the parts outside the CDR3, is DVKVTQSSRYLVKRTGEKVFLECVQDMDHENMFWYRQDPGLGLRLIYFSYDVKMKEKGDIPEGYSVSREKKERFSLILESASTNQTSMYLCASRPVPRYEQYFGPGTRLTVT.

About this clone itself: The read gets to within 3 residues of the CDR3 end, and the germline J gene fills in the rest. The J gene is TRBJ2-1, the V gene TRBV11-2; 9 bases align to TRBD2. There are 15 residues in the CDR3. V lost 8 bases to trimming and J lost 2 bases; unmatched junction nucleotides: 7. Germline V gene data show CDR1 as SGHAT and CDR2 as FQNNGV. CDR3 DNA (partial): TGTGCCAGCGGGACGGGACTAGCAGCCTACAATGAG. Encoded protein: CASGTGLAAYNE. From start to end, the CDR3 is CASGTGLAAYNEQFF.